This T cell receptor beta chain was sequenced for a study of blood T cell repertoires in COVID-19. Looking at the study overall: The United States, Italy and Spain supplied acute and convalescent COVID-19 samples.

Authors' processing steps: How many nucleated cells were present was estimated from reference gene primer amplification. Profiled with immunoSEQ multiplex PCR; TCRdb holds only in-frame clones, not every one. That table is the source of V, J and clone size, and D and trimming were worked out from the DNA. The table lists over 75,000 clones, approximately 92% of them singletons, with approximately 5.6% in the top ten. Trimming stripped 6 bases from V and 5 bases from J, with 19 bases between. Germline V lookup: CDR1 MNHEY, CDR2 SVGEGT. The CDR3 is made up of 15 amino acids. The TCR originated in a woman of 80 years or more with active COVID-19. Sequenced: peripheral blood. V and J are TRBV6-2 or TRBV6-3 and TRBJ1-1, with D maybe TRBD1 (5 bases). In nucleotides, the CDR3 is TGTGCCAGCAGCTTAACCTCGGGGGATTGGACTGAAGCTTTCTTT. Residues: CASSLTSGDWTEAFF.